A single TCR beta chain is shown here with its context. The data derive from a study of T-cell reconstitution after alpha-beta-depleted transplantation in children. Trimming took 4 bases from V and 2 from J; bases not matched to a gene: 3. CDR1 ENHRY and CDR2 SYGVKD come from the germline V gene. The CDR3 sequence is 14 residues long. Using unique molecular identifiers, the investigators prepared the TCRbeta library. From the PCR reads, TCRdb called clonotypes with MiXCR, one entry per CDR3 protein. The sample lists around 580,000 distinct CDR3 sequences, around 23% occurring once. The sample was PBMCs, mostly from graft donor cells, taken 360 days after TCRalphabeta/CD19-depleted stem cell transplant. This receptor was identified in a boy under three years old who had a stem cell transplant for acute myeloid leukemia, so the T cells may come from the graft donor. The V call is TRBV10-3, the J call TRBJ2-5; 8 bases are shared with TRBD1. The CDR3 nucleotides read TGTGCCATCAGTGGGCAGGGGGCTCAAGAGACCCAGTACTTC. Encoded protein: CAISGQGAQETQYF.